Listed below are T cell receptor beta chains from one sample, sequenced in a study of monozygotic twins with inflammatory bowel disease. TCRdb re-called the 5' RACE reads and gives one entry per CDR3 protein, without DNA. In total, the table holds approximately 380,000 distinct CDR3 sequences. Sequenced sample: blood. The receptors originated from a human donor with ulcerative colitis or Crohn's disease, or a healthy co-twin of an affected twin (not recorded which). The CDR3 runs from the conserved cysteine through the conserved F or W.

j_call v_call cdr3_aa
TRBJ2-1 TRBV12-3/TRBV12-4 CASSFSGAINEQFF
TRBJ2-1 TRBV2 CASRGGRGGLSEQFF
TRBJ1-1 TRBV19 CASKWTGALEAFF
TRBJ2-7 TRBV20-1 CSARDQQGTYEQYF
TRBJ1-1 TRBV20-1 CSARDETGGRTEAFF
TRBJ1-1 TRBV7-2 CASSLAHLRAGRTEAFF
TRBJ2-1 TRBV30 CAWSIQGPNEQFF
TRBJ2-1 TRBV13 CASSLRTSRVNEQFF
TRBJ2-1 TRBV18 CASSPSGGGGLYNEQFF
TRBJ2-2 TRBV27 CASSFRGVAEELFF
TRBJ1-2 TRBV3-1 CASSRGSGGYTF
TRBJ1-1 TRBV7-2 CASSLDPQTEAFF
TRBJ2-3 TRBV4-3 CASSQTGINTDTQYF
TRBJ2-2 TRBV7-2 CASSIQGATGELFF
TRBJ2-3 TRBV20-1 CSARASSTDTQYF
TRBJ1-1 TRBV4-3 CASSPRTGASEAFF
TRBJ1-2 TRBV7-2 CASSLAFYGYTF
TRBJ1-4 TRBV20-1 CSARPTGTLNRKLFF
TRBJ2-1 TRBV21-1 CASSKEEYNEQFF
TRBJ2-1 TRBV11-2 CASSLVPLAGDEQFF
TRBJ2-7 TRBV7-3 CASSLRSRGYEQYF
TRBJ2-1 TRBV2 CASSAQQGSYNEQFF
TRBJ1-5 TRBV19 CASSKDREIGHYQPQHF
TRBJ2-3 TRBV5-1 CASSLERTSGFSTDTQYF
TRBJ2-1 TRBV20-1 CSARNQGASHNEQFF
TRBJ2-3 TRBV5-1 CASSLEGRGGRLTDTQHF
TRBJ2-7 TRBV5-1 CASSAAGTPSYEQYF
TRBJ2-3 TRBV5-1 CASSLAAGARGVQVYF
TRBJ2-3 TRBV19 CASSSRGGPTDTQYF
TRBJ2-7 TRBV4-2 CASSKGHLYEQYF
TRBJ1-1 TRBV5-1 CASSLEQGKNTEAFF
TRBJ1-2 TRBV19 CASSDRGRNYGYTF
TRBJ2-5 TRBV6-1 CASRAGTSGQRQETQYF
TRBJ1-2 TRBV12-3/TRBV12-4 CASSLVSTYGYTF
TRBJ2-2 TRBV27 CASSLRTLGGELFF
TRBJ2-7 TRBV4-1 CASSLGRVTYEQYF
TRBJ2-3 TRBV7-3 CASSQTGLYTDTQYF
TRBJ1-1 TRBV5-1 CASSPYRVEGTEAFF
TRBJ2-1 TRBV5-1 CASSADRSSYNEQFF
TRBJ1-1 TRBV5-1 CASSVNTGSNTEAFF
TRBJ2-3 TRBV24-1 CATSDFSGSGTDTQYF
TRBJ1-5 TRBV11-2 CASSLVGTADQPQHF
TRBJ2-5 TRBV20-1 CSAAAGTQETQYF
TRBJ2-7 TRBV4-3 CASSEEGGIYEQYF
TRBJ2-7 TRBV27 CASSPRRAGSYEQYF
TRBJ2-2 TRBV4-1 CASSQRGQSNTGELFF